Listed below are T cell receptor beta chains from one sample, sequenced in a study of blood T cell repertoires in COVID-19. TCRdb keeps only in-frame clones here, not all; method: immunoSEQ multiplex PCR. This table holds about 400,000 clones, approximately 85% found once. Sequencing was done on a sample of PBMCs or T cells enriched from blood (not recorded which). All receptors come from a woman in her thirties or forties with acute COVID-19. Both conserved end residues are part of each CDR3. D genes are given only for firm matches. A clone size is listed for some rows: how often the clone was seen (once, few, many), or a class if it is expanded.

TRBV19	NA	TRBJ1-1	NA	CASSTSGTTAGGTEAFF	TGTGCCAGTAGTACCTCCGGGACTACCGCGGGGGGCACTGAAGCTTTCTTT
TRBV6-5	once	TRBJ1-4	TRBD1	CASGTGYFEKLFF	TGTGCCAGCGGGACAGGGTATTTTGAAAAACTGTTTTTT
TRBV3-1/TRBV3-2	NA	TRBJ2-7	TRBD1	CASRLGQGASYEQYF	TGTGCCAGCAGGTTAGGACAGGGGGCTTCCTACGAGCAGTACTTC
TRBV6-1	NA	TRBJ2-5	NA	CASSSGWGVLETQYF	TGTGCCAGCAGCTCGGGGTGGGGGGTTTTAGAGACCCAGTACTTC
TRBV5-1	few	TRBJ2-1	TRBD2	CASSSGLAGSEQFF	TGCGCCAGCAGCTCGGGACTAGCGGGCTCGGAGCAGTTCTTC
TRBV24-1	few	TRBJ1-1	NA	CATSDRGNTEAFF	TGTGCCACCAGTGACAGGGGGAACACTGAAGCTTTCTTT
TRBV21-1	NA	TRBJ2-3	NA	CASSKARTGSYEVTDTQYF	TGTGCCAGCAGCAAAGCGCGAACAGGATCCTACGAAGTCACAGATACGCAGTATTTT
TRBV9	NA	TRBJ1-6	NA	CASSATSRGNSPLHF	TGTGCCAGCAGCGCAACCTCCAGGGGAAATTCACCCCTCCACTTT
TRBV19	NA	TRBJ1-1	TRBD1	CASRNTLQGANTEAFF	TGTGCCAGTAGGAACACGTTACAGGGGGCGAACACTGAAGCTTTCTTT
TRBV7-2	NA	TRBJ2-7	TRBD1	CASSLEDRGYEQYF	TGTGCCAGCAGCTTAGAAGACAGGGGATACGAGCAGTACTTC
TRBV19	once	TRBJ1-1	NA	CASSPTPSGNTEAFF	TGTGCCAGTTCCCCGACCCCCTCGGGGAACACTGAAGCTTTCTTT
TRBV29-1	NA	TRBJ1-1	NA	CSADGQGAFF	TGCAGCGCGGACGGGCAGGGGGCTTTCTTT
TRBV2	NA	TRBJ2-1	NA	CASSESRQGFYNEQFF	TGTGCCAGCAGTGAAAGTAGGCAGGGCTTCTACAATGAGCAGTTCTTC
TRBV9	NA	TRBJ1-1	TRBD1	CASSAPGQGNTEAFF	TGTGCCAGCAGCGCTCCGGGACAGGGGAACACTGAAGCTTTCTTT
TRBV7-9	NA	TRBJ1-2	NA	CASSLANSEKNYGYTF	TGTGCCAGCAGCTTAGCCAACAGTGAAAAAAACTATGGCTACACCTTC
TRBV7-9	NA	TRBJ1-6	TRBD1	CASSLNSGTGLNF	TGTGCCAGCAGCTTAAATTCGGGGACAGGGCTAAACTTT
TRBV15	NA	TRBJ1-2	NA	CATSSGVKGYGYTF	TGTGCCACCAGCTCAGGTGTCAAGGGGTATGGCTACACCTTC
TRBV5-8	NA	TRBJ2-7	TRBD1	CASRVQGNSYEQYF	TGTGCCAGCAGGGTACAGGGGAACTCCTACGAGCAGTACTTC
TRBV19	NA	TRBJ1-5	NA	CASSMSHNQPQHF	TGTGCCAGTAGTATGAGTCACAATCAGCCCCAGCATTTT
TRBV29-1	once	TRBJ1-2	NA	CSVERGMYYGYTF	TGCAGCGTTGAGCGGGGAATGTACTATGGCTACACCTTC